This T cell receptor beta chain was observed in a study of T cells after yellow fever vaccination. Whole-study results and caveats: Among primary-vaccination clones, most reappeared after the booster, at almost 98% for CD4 and roughly 88% for CD8. Any FACS-sorted repertoire could hold abundant clonotypes that contaminate it from the bulk population. The secondary response peaked faster, at day 5 versus 15, but was weaker.

The authors made TCR cDNA by 5'RACE template switching, adding a universal primer site and UMIs. TCRdb used MiXCR to reprocess the 5' RACE reads, holding one entry per CDR3 protein. The repertoire holds 340,000 or so distinct CDR3 sequences, 9.5% to 15% seen once, with approximately 3.4% in the top ten. Regarding this clonotype: What it binds is not known.

This CDR3 is 14 amino acids long. Germline V gene data show CDR1 as SGHKS and CDR2 as YYEKEE (reference sequence). The ends lost 5 bases at V and 5 bases at J; junction bases unmatched: 7. This chain joins TRBV5-5 and TRBJ2-1; 7 nucleotides align to TRBD1. The sequencing used CD4+ T cells sorted from PBMCs, collected 15 days after the yellow fever booster vaccination. This TCR derives from a man between 18 and 35 years old who received the YFV17D yellow fever vaccine. The CDR3 here is CASSQQGWDNEQFF. Here the CDR3 DNA reads TGTGCCAGCAGTCAACAGGGGTGGGACAATGAGCAGTTCTTC.